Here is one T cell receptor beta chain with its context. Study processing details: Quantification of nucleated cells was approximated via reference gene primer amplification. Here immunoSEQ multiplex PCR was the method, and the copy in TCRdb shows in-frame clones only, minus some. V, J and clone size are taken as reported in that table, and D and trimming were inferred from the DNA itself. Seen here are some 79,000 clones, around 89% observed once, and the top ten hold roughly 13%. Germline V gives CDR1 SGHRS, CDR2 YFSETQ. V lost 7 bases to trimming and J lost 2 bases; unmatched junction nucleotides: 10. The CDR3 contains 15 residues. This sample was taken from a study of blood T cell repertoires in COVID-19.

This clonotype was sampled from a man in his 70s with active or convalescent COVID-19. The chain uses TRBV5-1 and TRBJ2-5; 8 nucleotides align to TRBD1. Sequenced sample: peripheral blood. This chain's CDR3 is CASQRQGPVQETQYF. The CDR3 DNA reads TGCGCCAGCCAGAGACAGGGGCCGGTTCAAGAGACCCAGTACTTC. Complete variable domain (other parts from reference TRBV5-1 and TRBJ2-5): KAGVTQTPRYLIKTRGQQVTLSCSPISGHRSVSWYQQTPGQGLQFLFEYFSETQRNKGNFPGRFSGRQFSNSRSEMNVSTLELGDSALYLCASQRQGPVQETQYFGPGTRLLVL.